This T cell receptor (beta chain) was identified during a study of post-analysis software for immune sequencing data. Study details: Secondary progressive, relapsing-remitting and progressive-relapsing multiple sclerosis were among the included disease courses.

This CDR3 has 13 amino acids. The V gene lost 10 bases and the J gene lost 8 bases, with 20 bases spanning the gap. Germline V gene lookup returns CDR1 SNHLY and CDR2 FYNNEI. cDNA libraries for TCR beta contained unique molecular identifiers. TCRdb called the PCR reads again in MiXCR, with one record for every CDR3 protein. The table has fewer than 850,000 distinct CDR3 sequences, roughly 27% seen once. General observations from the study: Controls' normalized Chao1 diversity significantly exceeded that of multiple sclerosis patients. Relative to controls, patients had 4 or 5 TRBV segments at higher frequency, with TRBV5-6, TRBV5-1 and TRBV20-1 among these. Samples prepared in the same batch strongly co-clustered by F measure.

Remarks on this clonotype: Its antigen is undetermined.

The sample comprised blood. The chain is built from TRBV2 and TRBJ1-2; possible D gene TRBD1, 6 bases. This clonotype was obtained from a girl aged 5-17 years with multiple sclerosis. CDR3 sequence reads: CATPQGAIGGYTF. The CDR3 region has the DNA TGTGCCACTCCACAGGGTGCTATAGGGGGCTACACCTTC.